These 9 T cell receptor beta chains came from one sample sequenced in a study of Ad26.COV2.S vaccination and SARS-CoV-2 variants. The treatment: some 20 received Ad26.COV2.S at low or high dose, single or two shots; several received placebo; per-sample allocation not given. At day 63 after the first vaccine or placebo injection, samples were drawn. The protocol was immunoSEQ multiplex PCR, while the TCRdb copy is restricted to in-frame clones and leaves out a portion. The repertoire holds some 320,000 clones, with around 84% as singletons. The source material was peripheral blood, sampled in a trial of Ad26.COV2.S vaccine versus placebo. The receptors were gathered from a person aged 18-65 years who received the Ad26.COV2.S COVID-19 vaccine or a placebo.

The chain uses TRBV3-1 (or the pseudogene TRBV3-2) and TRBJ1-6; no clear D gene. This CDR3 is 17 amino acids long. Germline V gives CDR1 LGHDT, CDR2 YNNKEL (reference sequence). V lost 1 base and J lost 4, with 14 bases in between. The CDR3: CASSQARTADYNSPLHF. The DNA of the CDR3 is TGTGCCAGCAGCCAAGCCAGGACGGCGGATTATAATTCACCCCTCCACTTT.

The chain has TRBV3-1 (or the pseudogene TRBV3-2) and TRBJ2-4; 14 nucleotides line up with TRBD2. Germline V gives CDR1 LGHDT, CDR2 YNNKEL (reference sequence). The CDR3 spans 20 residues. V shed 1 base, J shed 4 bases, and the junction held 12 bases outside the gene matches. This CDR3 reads CASSQGRTSGGLGRKNIQYF. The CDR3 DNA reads TGTGCCAGCAGCCAAGGGAGGACTAGCGGGGGGCTCGGGAGGAAAAACATTCAGTACTTC.

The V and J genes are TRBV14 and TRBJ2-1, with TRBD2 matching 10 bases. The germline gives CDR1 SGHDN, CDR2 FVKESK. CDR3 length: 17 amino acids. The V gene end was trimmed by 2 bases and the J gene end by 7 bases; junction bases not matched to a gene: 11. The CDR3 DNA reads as TGTGCCAGCAGCCAAAGCCCGGGACTAGCGCCCTTGAATGAGCAGTTCTTC. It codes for CASSQSPGLAPLNEQFF. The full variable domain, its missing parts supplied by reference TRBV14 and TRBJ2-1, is EAGVTQFPSHSVIEKGQTVTLRCDPISGHDNLYWYRRVMGKEIKFLLHFVKESKQDESGMPNNRFLAERTGGTYSTLKVQPAELEDSGVYFCASSQSPGLAPLNEQFFGPGTRLTVL.

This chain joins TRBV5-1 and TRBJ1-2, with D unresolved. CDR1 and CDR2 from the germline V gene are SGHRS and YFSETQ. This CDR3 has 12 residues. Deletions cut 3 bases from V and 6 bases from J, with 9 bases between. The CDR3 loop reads CASSWTGNGYTF. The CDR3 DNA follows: TGCGCCAGCAGCTGGACGGGGAATGGCTACACCTTC.

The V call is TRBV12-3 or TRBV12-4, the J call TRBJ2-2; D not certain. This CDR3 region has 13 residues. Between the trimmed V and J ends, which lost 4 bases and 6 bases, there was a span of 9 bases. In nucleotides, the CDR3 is TGTGCCAGCAGTTCAGGCTGGGCCGGGGAGCTGTTTTTT. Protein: CASSSGWAGELFF.

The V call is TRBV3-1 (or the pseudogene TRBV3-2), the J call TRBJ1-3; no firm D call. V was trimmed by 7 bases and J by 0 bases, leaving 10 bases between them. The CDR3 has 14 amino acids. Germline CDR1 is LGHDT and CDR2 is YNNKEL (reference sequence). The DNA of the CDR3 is TGTGCCAGCAAGGATGGGGACTCTGGAAACACCATATATTTT. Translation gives CASKDGDSGNTIYF.

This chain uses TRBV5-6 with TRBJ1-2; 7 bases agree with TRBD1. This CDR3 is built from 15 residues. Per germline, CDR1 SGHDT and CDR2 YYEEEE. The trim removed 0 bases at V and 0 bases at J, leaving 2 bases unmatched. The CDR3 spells CASSLVDRANYGYTF. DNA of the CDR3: TGTGCCAGCAGCTTGGTCGACAGGGCTAACTATGGCTACACCTTC.

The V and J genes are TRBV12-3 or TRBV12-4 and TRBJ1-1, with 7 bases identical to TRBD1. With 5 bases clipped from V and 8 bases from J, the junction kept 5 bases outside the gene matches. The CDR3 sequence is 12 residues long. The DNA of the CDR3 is TGTGCCAGCAGTCCAACACAGGGGGAAGCTTTCTTT. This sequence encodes CASSPTQGEAFF.

CDR3 loop: CASTESGAPGTQYF. CDR3 DNA sequence: TGTGCCAGCACCGAGTCGGGTGCCCCGGGTACGCAGTATTTT. This chain uses TRBV27 with TRBJ2-3; no clear D gene. The ends were cut back, 7 bases at V and 8 bases at J, with 19 bases in the middle. CDR3 length equals 14 residues. Germline loops: CDR1 MNHEY, CDR2 SMNVEV (reference sequence).